This TCR beta chain was retrieved from a study of T cell responses to AZD1222 COVID-19 vaccine. Profiled with immunoSEQ multiplex PCR; TCRdb holds only in-frame clones, not every one. The data show tens of thousands of clones, 65% to 90% seen once. This CDR3 spans 14 amino acids. Germline CDR1 and CDR2: MNHNY and SVGAGI (reference sequence). The V gene lost 1 base and the J gene lost 3 bases, with 9 bases spanning the gap. This receptor was identified in an adult who received the AZD1222 COVID-19 vaccine. Sequences were derived from peripheral blood, sampled 28 days after the second AZD1222 dose. The J gene is TRBJ1-1, the V gene TRBV6-6, with D unresolved. This CDR3 is CASSYWGRDTEAFF. The CDR3, as DNA: TGTGCCAGCAGTTACTGGGGAAGGGACACTGAAGCTTTCTTT.